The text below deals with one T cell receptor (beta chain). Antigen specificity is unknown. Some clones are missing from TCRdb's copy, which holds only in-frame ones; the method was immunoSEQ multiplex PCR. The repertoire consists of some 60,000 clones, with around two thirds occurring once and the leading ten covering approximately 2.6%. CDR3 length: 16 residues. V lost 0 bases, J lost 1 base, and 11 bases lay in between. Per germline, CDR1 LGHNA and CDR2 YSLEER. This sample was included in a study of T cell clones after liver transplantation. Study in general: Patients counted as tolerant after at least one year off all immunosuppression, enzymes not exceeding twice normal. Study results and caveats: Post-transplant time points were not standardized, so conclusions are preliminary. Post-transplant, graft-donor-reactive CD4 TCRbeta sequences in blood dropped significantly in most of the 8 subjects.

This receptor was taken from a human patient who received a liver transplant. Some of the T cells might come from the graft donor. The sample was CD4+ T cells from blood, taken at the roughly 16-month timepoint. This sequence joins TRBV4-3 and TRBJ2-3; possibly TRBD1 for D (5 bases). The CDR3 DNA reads TGCGCCAGCAGCCAAGATTGGGGCTACCGCACAGATACGCAGTATTTT. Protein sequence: CASSQDWGYRTDTQYF.